The next 16 T cell receptor beta chains were all read from a single sample in a study of cytomegalovirus exposure and HLA in healthy donors (dated by TCRdb to 2016 to 2017). Library method: the immunoSEQ multiplex PCR assay. A mixture of 60 forward primers for TCR Vbeta segments and 13 reverse primers for TCR Jbeta segments was used in the multiplex PCR. TCRdb took over this immuneACCESS table, retaining in-frame rearrangements with V and J assigned. Such tables are incomplete; in checked studies, under half of the missing clones stem from an unresolved V gene, and the remainder is unexplained. For this sample there are about 140,000 clones; more than 60% appear just once. The top ten clones comprise 10% of the sample. Sequencing was performed on PBMCs. The receptors originated from a young man in good health and CMV-seropositive.

The table lists this clone with many counts. The chain carries TRBV4-2 and TRBJ1-5; D is unclear. Germline lookup yields CDR1 LGHNA and CDR2 YNFKEQ. Trimming removed 3 bases at V and 4 bases at J, with 10 bases between. The CDR3 length is 14 residues. CDR3 sequence reads: CASSHIGVNQPQHF. The CDR3, as DNA: TGTGCCAGCAGCCACATAGGAGTAAATCAGCCCCAGCATTTT.

The chain joins TRBV10-3 to TRBJ1-2, with 7 bases that match TRBD1. V gave up 3 bases and J gave up 4 bases; unmatched junction bases: 8. CDR3 size: 15 residues. Germline V gene lookup returns CDR1 ENHRY and CDR2 SYGVKD. In DNA form, the CDR3 reads TGTGCCATCAGTGAACTAACCCGGGACAGCTATGGCTACACCTTC. Amino acids: CAISELTRDSYGYTF.

This rearrangement joins TRBV7-7 to TRBJ2-2, with D perhaps TRBD2 (5 bases). This CDR3 contains 15 residues. Trimming removed 1 base at V and 7 bases at J, with 13 bases between. Germline values: CDR1 SSHAT, CDR2 FNYEAQ (reference sequence). CDR3 loop: CASSLESGLGGELFF. Written as DNA, the CDR3 is TGTGCCAGCAGCTTAGAATCGGGGTTGGGCGGGGAGCTGTTTTTT.

The rearrangement links TRBV7-3 to TRBJ2-1; D possibly corresponds to TRBD2 (5 bases). The CDR3 consists of 13 residues. V shed 6 bases and J shed 9 bases, with 15 bases lying between them. Germline V gene data show CDR1 as SGHTA and CDR2 as FQGTGA. The CDR3: CASSSDYVSEQFF. The CDR3 nucleotides are TGTGCCAGCAGTTCCGACTACGTTAGTGAGCAGTTCTTC.

The chain joins TRBV7-9 to TRBJ2-1, with D perhaps TRBD2 (5 bases). The CDR3 has 16 residues. Trimming shortened V by 4 bases and J by 0 bases, and 13 bases separated the two germline ends. CDR1 is SEHNR and CDR2 is FQNEAQ in the germline V gene (reference sequence). The CDR3 protein is CASSSKAADSYNEQFF. CDR3 sequence (DNA): TGTGCCAGCAGCTCAAAAGCGGCCGACTCCTACAATGAGCAGTTCTTC.

The genes are TRBV10-3 and TRBJ1-2; TRBD1 matches 8 bases. Germline V gives CDR1 ENHRY, CDR2 SYGVKD. With V trimmed by 0 bases and J by 1 base, 1 base remained unmatched. CDR3 length equals 15 residues. CDR3: CAISESTGGNYGYTF. In nucleotides, the CDR3 is TGTGCCATCAGTGAGTCTACAGGGGGTAACTATGGCTACACCTTC.

The chain has TRBV5-4 and TRBJ2-1; 10 bases are a match to TRBD2. Per germline, CDR1 SGHNT and CDR2 YYREEE (reference sequence). This CDR3 is 15 amino acids long. With 4 bases clipped from V and 5 bases from J, the junction kept 6 bases outside the gene matches. As DNA, the CDR3 is TGTGCCAGCAGCCGCACTAGCGGGGTACACAATGAGCAGTTCTTC. Its protein is CASSRTSGVHNEQFF.

The genes are TRBV15 and TRBJ1-1, with 7 bases identical to TRBD1. The V gene end was trimmed by 0 bases and the J gene end by 3 bases; junction bases not matched to a gene: 7. CDR1 is LNHNV, CDR2 YYDKDF, per germline (reference sequence). This CDR3 is 16 amino acids long. DNA of the CDR3: TGTGCCACCAGCAGAGATTTAGGGACAGTAGACACTGAAGCTTTCTTT. Translation gives CATSRDLGTVDTEAFF.

V usage is TRBV6-1 and J usage is TRBJ2-4; 9 positions agree with TRBD2. The trim removed 10 bases at V and 7 bases at J, leaving 11 bases unmatched. The germline CDR1 and CDR2 sequences are MNHNS and SASEGT. This CDR3 is 14 amino acids long. Here the CDR3 reads CATSSGGPVNIQYF. CDR3 nucleotides: TGTGCCACTTCGAGCGGGGGGCCGGTGAACATTCAGTACTTC.

This clone has only a few counts. The rearrangement links TRBV7-8 to TRBJ2-1; 9 nucleotides agree with TRBD2. The CDR3 extends over 14 amino acids. Germline lookup yields CDR1 SGHVS and CDR2 FQNEAQ. V lost 3 bases and J lost 6; bases outside the gene matches: 3. The CDR3 DNA reads TGTGCCAGCAGCTTTAGCGGGAGAGGCAATGAGCAGTTCTTC. Protein sequence: CASSFSGRGNEQFF.

V gene TRBV5-1 combines with J gene TRBJ2-3; D might be TRBD2 (6 bases). The germline V gene encodes CDR1 SGHRS and CDR2 YFSETQ. This CDR3 region has 13 residues. Trimming took off 5 bases at V and 6 bases at J, with 13 bases between the two ends. The CDR3 coding sequence is TGCGCCAGCAGGTCGGGAGTTTCGGATACGCAGTATTTT. Protein product: CASRSGVSDTQYF.

This chain connects TRBV5-6 to TRBJ2-5; TRBD1 might be the D (6 bases). Germline V gene lookup returns CDR1 SGHDT and CDR2 YYEEEE. V was pared by 0 bases and J by 5 bases, with 11 bases between. This CDR3 comprises 14 residues. The chain's CDR3 is CASSLDRAYETQYF. CDR3 bases: TGTGCCAGCAGCTTGGACAGGGCGTATGAGACCCAGTACTTC.

This clone was seen only a few times. This chain connects TRBV6-5 to TRBJ2-1, with 8 bases aligning to TRBD2. Per germline, CDR1 MNHEY and CDR2 SVGAGI. This CDR3 spans 15 amino acids. Losses at the gene ends were 7 bases for V and 9 bases for J; bases not matched to a gene: 14. For the CDR3, the DNA is TGTGCCAGCAACCTCGGGCACAGCGGGAGCAGTGAGCAGTTCTTC. Its translation: CASNLGHSGSSEQFF.

This clone has a handful of counts. CDR3 nucleotide sequence: TGTGCCAGCAGCAAAGAAAGCGTCCTGTCGTGGCTCTTC. Translating gives CASSKESVLSWLF. The V gene is TRBV21-1, the J gene TRBJ2-1; TRBD2, the table's D call, lacks a check against the DNA. TRBV21-1 is recorded as a pseudogene. CDR3 length: 13 amino acids.

J is TRBJ2-7 and V is TRBV10-3; 7 nucleotides line up with TRBD2. In germline, CDR1 is ENHRY, CDR2 SYGVKD. The J segment lost 3 bases and the V segment lost 4 bases, leaving 12 bases of the junction unmatched. The CDR3 has 16 amino acids. The CDR3 DNA reads TGTGCCATCAGTGGGCCGGGACTATCGGGTGTCTACGAGCAGTACTTC. Amino acids: CAISGPGLSGVYEQYF.

The chain uses TRBV7-3 and TRBJ2-5, with D tentatively TRBD1 (6 bases). V gave up 6 bases and J gave up 4 bases, with 15 bases separating them. The CDR3 length is 14 residues. Germline V CDR1 and CDR2: SGHTA, FQGTGA. The CDR3 loop reads CASRLTGYGETQYF. CDR3 bases: TGTGCCAGCAGACTCACAGGGTACGGAGAGACCCAGTACTTC.